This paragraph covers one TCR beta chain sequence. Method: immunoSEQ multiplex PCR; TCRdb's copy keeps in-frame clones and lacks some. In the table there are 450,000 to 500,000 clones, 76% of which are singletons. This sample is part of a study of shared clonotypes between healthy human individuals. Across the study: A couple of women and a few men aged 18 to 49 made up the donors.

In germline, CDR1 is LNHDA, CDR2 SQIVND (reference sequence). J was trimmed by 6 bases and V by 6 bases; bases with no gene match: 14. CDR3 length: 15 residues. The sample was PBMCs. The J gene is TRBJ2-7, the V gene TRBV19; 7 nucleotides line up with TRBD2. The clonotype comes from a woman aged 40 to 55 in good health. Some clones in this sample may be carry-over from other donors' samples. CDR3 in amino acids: CASSPARGRESEQYF. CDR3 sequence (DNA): TGTGCCAGTAGCCCCGCGCGGGGGAGGGAATCCGAGCAGTACTTC. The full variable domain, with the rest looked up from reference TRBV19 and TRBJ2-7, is DGGITQSPKYLFRKEGQNVTLSCEQNLNHDAMYWYRQDPGQGLRLIYYSQIVNDFQKGDIAEGYSVSREKKESFPLTVTSAQKNPTAFYLCASSPARGRESEQYFGPGTRLTVT.